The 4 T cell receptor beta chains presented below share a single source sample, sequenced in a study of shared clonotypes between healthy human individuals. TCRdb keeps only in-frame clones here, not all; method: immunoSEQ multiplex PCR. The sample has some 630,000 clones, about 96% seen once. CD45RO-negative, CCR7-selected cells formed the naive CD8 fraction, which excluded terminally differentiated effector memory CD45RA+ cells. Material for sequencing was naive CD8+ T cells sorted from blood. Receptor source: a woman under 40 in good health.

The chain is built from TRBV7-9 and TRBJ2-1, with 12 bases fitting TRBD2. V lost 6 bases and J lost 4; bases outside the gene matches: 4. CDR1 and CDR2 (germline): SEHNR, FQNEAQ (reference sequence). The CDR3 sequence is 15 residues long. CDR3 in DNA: TGTGCCAGCAGTCCTAGCGGGAGGGCTTACAATGAGCAGTTCTTC. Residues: CASSPSGRAYNEQFF.

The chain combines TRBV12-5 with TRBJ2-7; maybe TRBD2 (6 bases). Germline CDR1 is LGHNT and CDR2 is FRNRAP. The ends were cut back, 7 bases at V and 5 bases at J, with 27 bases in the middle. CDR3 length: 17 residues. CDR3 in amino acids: CASAAGIGELAFHEQYF. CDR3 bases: TGTGCTAGTGCCGCGGGGATCGGGGAACTAGCTTTCCACGAGCAGTACTTC.

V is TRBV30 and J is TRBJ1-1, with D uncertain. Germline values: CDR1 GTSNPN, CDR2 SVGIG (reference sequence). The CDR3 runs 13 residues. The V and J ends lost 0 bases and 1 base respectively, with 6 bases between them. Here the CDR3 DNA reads TGTGCCTGGAGTGTAGGGAAGAACACTGAAGCTTTCTTT. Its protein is CAWSVGKNTEAFF.

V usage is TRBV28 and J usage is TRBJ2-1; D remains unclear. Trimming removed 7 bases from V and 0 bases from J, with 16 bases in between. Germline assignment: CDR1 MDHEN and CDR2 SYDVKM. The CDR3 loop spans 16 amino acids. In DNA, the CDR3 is TGTGCCAGCACCCCGCAGCTTGTGGGCTCCTACAATGAGCAGTTCTTC. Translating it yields CASTPQLVGSYNEQFF.